These 9 T cell receptor beta chains were sequenced from one sample in a study of control samples from healthy donors and cancer patients. TCRdb's table, derived via immunoSEQ multiplex PCR, lists solely in-frame clones and lacks some. This sample has over 85,000 clones, with roughly 90% found just once. The sample consisted of PBMCs. All receptors derive from a woman aged 55-70 years with lung cancer.

The genes are TRBV30 and TRBJ2-7, with D hard to call. Trimming removed 0 bases from V and 1 base from J, with 25 bases in between. The CDR3 has 19 amino acids. The germline CDR1 and CDR2 sequences are GTSNPN and SVGIG (reference sequence). The CDR3 region has the DNA TGTGCCTGGAGTGTACACTTGGTAGTCTGGACCCTCCTTTCCTACGAGCAGTACTTC. Translation: CAWSVHLVVWTLLSYEQYF.

This chain links TRBV7-2 with TRBJ2-3, with 8 bases aligning to TRBD1. The CDR3 is 16 amino acids. V shed 2 bases, J shed 6 bases, and the junction held 10 bases outside the gene matches. Germline V gives CDR1 SGHTA, CDR2 FQGNSA. The DNA for the CDR3 is TGTGCCAGCAGCTTATCCCCAGGGGGCAAGGGTGATACGCAGTATTTT. As protein: CASSLSPGGKGDTQYF.

The V and J genes are TRBV19 and TRBJ1-6; no firm D call. The CDR3 totals 19 residues. Germline-derived CDR1 and CDR2 are LNHDA and SQIVND (reference sequence). Trimming left V 5 bases short and J 0 bases short, with 20 bases between. The CDR3 region is CASSLPRSGLSSYNSPLHF. As DNA, the CDR3 is TGTGCCAGTAGTCTTCCTCGGTCGGGCCTGAGCTCCTATAATTCACCCCTCCACTTT.

Regarding this clone: An end of the junction does not agree with germline; a read error may underlie this. The V and J genes are TRBV6-2 or TRBV6-3 and TRBJ1-5, with D unclear. The CDR3 has 12 residues. Germline assignment: CDR1 MNHEY and CDR2 SVGEGT. The CDR3: CASSYGNQPRHF. CDR3 nucleotide sequence: TGTGCCAGCAGTTACGGCAATCAGCCCCGGCATTTT.

The chain recombines TRBV10-3 with TRBJ2-1; TRBD2 matches at 11 bases. CDR3 length: 14 residues. The V gene's germline CDR1 is ENHRY and CDR2 SYGVKD. Trimming took 10 bases from V and 3 from J; bases not matched to a gene: 5. The CDR3 DNA is TGTGCCACCACTAGCGGGAGCGGCTACAATGAGCAGTTCTTC. This sequence encodes CATTSGSGYNEQFF.

This clone was detected only once. The chain is built from TRBV5-6 and TRBJ1-1; D possibly corresponds to TRBD1 (6 bases). CDR3 size: 13 residues. Germline CDR1 is SGHDT and CDR2 is YYEEEE. Trimming took 7 bases from V and 2 from J, leaving 12 bases between them. The CDR3 reads CASLDRTNTEAFF. The CDR3 DNA follows: TGTGCCAGCCTGGACAGAACTAACACTGAAGCTTTCTTT. Together with reference TRBV5-6 and TRBJ1-1, the CDR3 gives the full variable domain: DAGVTQSPTHLIKTRGQQVTLRCSPKSGHDTVSWYQQALGQGPQFIFQYYEEEERQRGNFPDRFSGHQFPNYSSELNVNALLLGDSALYLCASLDRTNTEAFFGQGTRLTVV.

The count of this clone is one. The chain employs TRBV9 and TRBJ2-2; TRBD2 might be the D (6 bases). Germline lookup yields CDR1 SGDLS and CDR2 YYNGEE. The CDR3 totals 17 residues. The V and J ends lost 0 bases and 2 bases respectively, with 14 bases between them. The CDR3 coding sequence is TGTGCCAGCAGCGTAGCCCCGGGACTCTCCAACACCGGGGAGCTGTTTTTT. Protein product: CASSVAPGLSNTGELFF.

The CDR3 here is CASSYFPALTGDTEAFF. The CDR3 DNA follows: TGTGCCAGCAGTTACTTCCCCGCCCTCACAGGGGACACTGAAGCTTTCTTT. The genes are TRBV6-2 or TRBV6-3 and TRBJ1-1; 7 positions match TRBD1. Per germline, CDR1 MNHEY and CDR2 SVGEGT. The CDR3 loop spans 17 amino acids. J lost 3 bases, V lost 1 base, and 11 bases had no gene match.

This chain connects TRBV6-5 to TRBJ1-1; D unclear. The CDR3 length is 15 residues. Germline V CDR1 and CDR2: MNHEY, SVGAGI. Deletions cut 0 bases from V and 3 bases from J, with 11 bases between. In DNA, the CDR3 is TGTGCCAGCAGTTACTCGACTCCTGCCCACACTGAAGCTTTCTTT. As protein: CASSYSTPAHTEAFF.